This TCR beta chain was sequenced for a study of OX40 agonist ivuxolimab in advanced cancers. Study-wide context: Patients assigned to dose escalation were diagnosed with hepatocellular carcinoma, melanoma, renal cell or head and neck cancer.

Clones were sequenced by immunoSEQ multiplex PCR, and TCRdb holds only the in-frame ones, with some missing. The sample lists just over 90,000 clones, roughly nine tenths seen once, with around 3.3% in the top ten. CDR1 and CDR2 from the germline V gene are LNHDA and SQIVND (reference sequence). Trimming removed 5 bases from V and 0 bases from J; junction bases left unmatched: 11. CDR3 size: 17 residues. The receptor's source is an adult with an advanced solid tumor such as melanoma, head and neck, liver or kidney cancer. The V call is TRBV19, the J call TRBJ2-7, with TRBD1 matching 9 bases. Specimen: CD4+ or CD8+ T cells sorted from blood, collected in a trial of the OX40 agonist ivuxolimab. The CDR3 DNA reads as TGTGCCAGTAGTCCGAGCCCGACAGGGGGGAGCTCCTACGAGCAGTACTTC. Its translation: CASSPSPTGGSSYEQYF.